This entry concerns a single TCR beta chain. The data derive from a study of cytomegalovirus exposure and HLA in healthy donors. Use of 60 Vbeta and 13 Jbeta primers characterized the PCR. Only in-frame clones appear in the TCRdb table, and some are missing; sequencing was by immunoSEQ multiplex PCR. Of 120,000 or so clones in the sample, more than 65% were seen once. The source is a man between 18 and 29 years old in good health and CMV-seronegative. Sequencing was performed on PBMCs.

CDR3 sequence: CASSLVSSGGTYEQYF. In DNA form, the CDR3 reads TGTGCCAGCAGCTTAGTTTCTAGCGGGGGTACCTACGAGCAGTACTTC. The chain recombines TRBV7-2 with TRBJ2-7; 10 bases map to TRBD2. Germline loops: CDR1 SGHTA, CDR2 FQGNSA. The trim removed 1 base at V and 2 bases at J, leaving 5 bases unmatched. The CDR3 contains 16 residues.